Presented here are 22 T cell receptor beta chains from one specimen sequenced in a study of T cells expressing NK-cell markers. TCRdb re-called the 5' RACE reads; every CDR3 protein appears as one record, without DNA. This sample's table has about 260,000 distinct CDR3 sequences. Sequencing was done on a sample of blood T cells: a sorted CD56 or NKG2C T cell subset, CD4+ or CD8+ T cells, or bulk PBMC T cells (not recorded which). These receptor sequences come from a woman aged 18-69 years in good health.

The rearrangement joins TRBV4-3 to TRBJ1-2; TCRdb returns TRBD1, unconfirmable since there is no DNA. This CDR3 contains 15 residues. In germline, CDR1 is LGHNA, CDR2 YSLEER. CDR3 loop: CASSQAIPGADGYTF.

J is TRBJ2-1 and V is TRBV4-3; TCRdb picks TRBD1, but there is no DNA to check that call. Per the germline V gene, CDR1 is LGHNA and CDR2 is YSLEER. This CDR3 is 18 amino acids long. The CDR3: CASSQEGKGSVYYNEQFF.

The rearrangement joins TRBV10-3 to TRBJ2-5. CDR1 ENHRY and CDR2 SYGVKD come from the germline V gene. This CDR3 contains 11 residues. The CDR3 loop reads CAISEVETQYF.

The chain links TRBV7-2 to TRBJ2-5; TCRdb selects TRBD2, and the lack of DNA leaves this call unchecked. Germline-derived CDR1 and CDR2 are SGHTA and FQGNSA. The CDR3 extends over 15 amino acids. CDR3 in amino acids: CASSLTAGYQETQYF.

This chain connects TRBV25-1 to TRBJ2-6; the TCRdb call, TRBD1, lacks DNA for checking. The CDR3 totals 17 residues. CDR1 is MGHDK, CDR2 SYGVNS, per germline. CDR3 in amino acids: CASSGGQGTSGANVLTF.

The V call is TRBV20-1, the J call TRBJ1-2. The CDR3 has 12 residues. Germline V CDR1 and CDR2: DFQATT, SNEGSKA (reference sequence). The CDR3 is CSALPPSYGYTF.

J is TRBJ1-1 and V is TRBV18. Germline V gene lookup returns CDR1 KGHSH and CDR2 LQKENI. CDR3 length: 15 residues. CDR3 protein: CASSPTLTMNTEAFF.

CDR3 loop: CSVAQGHPYEQYF. The V gene is TRBV29-1, the J gene TRBJ2-7; the D call from TCRdb, TRBD1, cannot be confirmed without DNA. The CDR3 contains 13 residues. Germline CDR1 is SQVTM and CDR2 is ANQGSEA.

The chain couples TRBV6-1 to TRBJ1-5; with no DNA, the TCRdb D assignment of TRBD1 cannot be verified. The germline CDR1 and CDR2 sequences are MNHNS and SASEGT. This CDR3 contains 14 residues. The CDR3 loop reads CASRPFTGRQPQHF.

The gene calls are TRBV7-9 and TRBJ2-3; the TCRdb D gene call, TRBD1, has no DNA to confirm it. Germline V lookup: CDR1 SEHNR, CDR2 FQNEAQ (reference sequence). The CDR3 consists of 16 residues. This CDR3 is CASSLWDRVRADTQYF.

The chain links TRBV20-1 to TRBJ2-1; the TRBD2 assignment by TCRdb is unverifiable without DNA. The CDR3 is 17 residues long. CDR1 DFQATT and CDR2 SNEGSKA come from the germline V gene (reference sequence). CDR3: CSARGTKQLAGGPGQFF.

This sequence joins TRBV20-1 and TRBJ2-5; TCRdb's assignment of TRBD2 cannot be checked, as there is no DNA. The CDR3 loop spans 13 amino acids. The germline gives CDR1 DFQATT, CDR2 SNEGSKA (reference sequence). CDR3 in amino acids: CSARVGGQETQYF.

This chain joins TRBV5-1 and TRBJ2-2; TCRdb lists TRBD1, though no DNA is available to test this call. Germline CDR1 and CDR2: SGHRS and YFSETQ. This CDR3 is 15 amino acids long. This CDR3 is CASSPGQGRTGELFF.

V gene TRBV30 combines with J gene TRBJ2-5; absent DNA, TCRdb's TRBD1 call cannot be checked. Germline V gene sequence: CDR1 GTSNPN, CDR2 SVGIG (reference sequence). This CDR3 is built from 12 residues. The CDR3 is CAWGQGEETQYF.

Here the CDR3 reads CSADEGANTEAFF. The J gene is TRBJ1-1, the V gene TRBV20-1; as DNA is missing, the TRBD1 call by TCRdb cannot be tested. There are 13 residues in the CDR3. Germline CDR1 and CDR2: DFQATT and SNEGSKA (reference sequence).

The rearrangement links TRBV29-1 to TRBJ2-3; TCRdb lists TRBD2, though no DNA is available to test this call. The CDR3 is made up of 14 amino acids. CDR1 SQVTM and CDR2 ANQGSEA come from the germline V gene. CDR3 region: CSAGASGRTDTQYF.

The rearrangement links TRBV7-8 to TRBJ2-1; TCRdb's D call, TRBD2, is unchecked because there is no DNA. The CDR3 loop spans 16 amino acids. Germline V CDR1 and CDR2: SGHVS, FQNEAQ. The CDR3 protein is CASSLVSSGIGNEQFF.

The CDR3 is CSAPREGANNQPQHF. The chain employs TRBV20-1 and TRBJ1-5; absent DNA, TCRdb's TRBD1 call cannot be checked. The CDR3 covers 15 residues. The germline V gene has CDR1 DFQATT and CDR2 SNEGSKA (reference sequence).

The V and J genes are TRBV5-1 and TRBJ2-3; as DNA is missing, the TRBD1 call by TCRdb cannot be tested. Germline V CDR1 and CDR2: SGHRS, YFSETQ. CDR3 length: 15 residues. CDR3 in amino acids: CASSAGQGVTDTQYF.

This chain connects TRBV6-1 to TRBJ2-1; absent DNA, TCRdb's TRBD2 call cannot be checked. Per germline, CDR1 MNHNS and CDR2 SASEGT. This CDR3 is built from 15 residues. The CDR3 sequence: CASSRPGLVGNEQFF.

The chain recombines TRBV5-1 with TRBJ1-2; lacking DNA, the TRBD1 call made by TCRdb goes unchecked. This CDR3 is 15 amino acids long. The V gene's germline CDR1 is SGHRS and CDR2 YFSETQ. CDR3 sequence: CASSYRQTSNYGYTF. Based on the CDR3 plus reference TRBV5-1 and TRBJ1-2, the full variable domain is KAGVTQTPRYLIKTRGQQVTLSCSPISGHRSVSWYQQTPGQGLQFLFEYFSETQRNKGNFPGRFSGRQFSNSRSEMNVSTLELGDSALYLCASSYRQTSNYGYTFGSGTRLTVV.

V and J are TRBV9 and TRBJ2-5; the D call from TCRdb, TRBD2, cannot be confirmed without DNA. Germline V CDR1 and CDR2: SGDLS, YYNGEE. The CDR3 loop spans 15 amino acids. The CDR3 loop reads CASSGGGRALGTQYF.